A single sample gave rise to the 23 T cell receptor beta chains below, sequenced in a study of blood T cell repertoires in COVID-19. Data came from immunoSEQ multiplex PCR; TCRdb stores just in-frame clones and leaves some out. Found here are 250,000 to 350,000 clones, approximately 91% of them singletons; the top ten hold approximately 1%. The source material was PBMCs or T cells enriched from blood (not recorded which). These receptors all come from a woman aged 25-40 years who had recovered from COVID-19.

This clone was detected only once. CDR3 protein: CASSIGGQGARLCEQYF. DNA of the CDR3: TGTGCCAGTAGTATAGGGGGGCAGGGGGCTAGACTCTGCGAGCAGTACTTC. The chain couples TRBV19 to TRBJ2-7, with 8 positions matching TRBD1. J gave up 6 bases and V 1 base, and 14 bases lay outside the gene matches. This CDR3 has 17 residues. Germline CDR1 is LNHDA and CDR2 is SQIVND (reference sequence).

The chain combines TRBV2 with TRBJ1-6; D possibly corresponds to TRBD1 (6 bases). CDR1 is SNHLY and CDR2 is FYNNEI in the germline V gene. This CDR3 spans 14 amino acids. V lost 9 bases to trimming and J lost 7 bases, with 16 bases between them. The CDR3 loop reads CASLQGLRNSPLHF. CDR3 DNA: TGTGCCAGTTTACAGGGCCTTCGGAATTCACCCCTCCACTTT.

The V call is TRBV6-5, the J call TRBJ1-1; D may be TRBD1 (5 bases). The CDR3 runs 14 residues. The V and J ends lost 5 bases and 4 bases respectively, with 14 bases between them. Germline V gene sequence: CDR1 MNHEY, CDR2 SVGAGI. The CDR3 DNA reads TGTGCCAGCAGTCCTAGGGGTTTAGGCACTGAAGCTTTCTTT. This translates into CASSPRGLGTEAFF.

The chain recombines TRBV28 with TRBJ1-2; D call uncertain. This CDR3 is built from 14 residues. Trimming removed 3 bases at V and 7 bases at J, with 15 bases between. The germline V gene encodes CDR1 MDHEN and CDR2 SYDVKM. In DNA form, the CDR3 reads TGTGCCAGCAGTTTTGACGCACAATGGGCTGGCTACACCTTC. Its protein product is CASSFDAQWAGYTF.

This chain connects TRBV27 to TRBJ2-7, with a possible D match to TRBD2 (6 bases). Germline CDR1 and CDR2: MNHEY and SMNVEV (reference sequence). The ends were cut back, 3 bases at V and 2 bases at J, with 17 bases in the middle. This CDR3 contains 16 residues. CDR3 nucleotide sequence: TGTGCCAGCAGTTTGTACACGGGACTCCCAACCTACGAGCAGTACTTC. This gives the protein CASSLYTGLPTYEQYF.

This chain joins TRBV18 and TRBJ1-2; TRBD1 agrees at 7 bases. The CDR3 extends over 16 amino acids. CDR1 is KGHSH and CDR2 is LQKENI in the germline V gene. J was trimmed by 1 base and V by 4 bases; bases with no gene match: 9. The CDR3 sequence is CASSRGQSTVNYGYTF. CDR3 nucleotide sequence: TGTGCCAGCTCACGGGGACAGTCCACCGTTAACTATGGCTACACCTTC. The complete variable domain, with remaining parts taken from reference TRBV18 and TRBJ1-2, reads NAGVMQNPRHLVRRRGQEARLRCSPMKGHSHVYWYRQLPEEGLKFMVYLQKENIIDESGMPKERFSAEFPKEGPSILRIQQVVRGDSAAYFCASSRGQSTVNYGYTFGSGTRLTVV.

The CDR3 DNA sequence: TGCAGCGTTGAAGAACTAACAGGGGTTGTTTCCTACGAGCAGTACTTC. It yields the protein CSVEELTGVVSYEQYF. The gene calls are TRBV29-1 and TRBJ2-7; 7 bases are a match to TRBD1. With 0 bases clipped from V and 1 base from J, the junction kept 9 bases outside the gene matches. The germline CDR1 and CDR2 sequences are SQVTM and ANQGSEA. This CDR3 is built from 16 residues.

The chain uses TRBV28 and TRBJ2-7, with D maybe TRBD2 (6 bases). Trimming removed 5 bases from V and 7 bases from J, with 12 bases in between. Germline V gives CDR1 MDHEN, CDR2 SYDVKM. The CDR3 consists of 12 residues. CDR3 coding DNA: TGTGCCAGCAGTCCTAGCGTCTGGGAGCAGTACTTC. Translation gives CASSPSVWEQYF.

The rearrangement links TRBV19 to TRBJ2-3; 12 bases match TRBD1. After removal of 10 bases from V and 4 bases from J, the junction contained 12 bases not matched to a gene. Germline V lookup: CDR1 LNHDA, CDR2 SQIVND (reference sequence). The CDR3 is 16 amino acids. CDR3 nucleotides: TGTGCCACCTCTGGCGGGACAGGGGGCGCCGCAGATACGCAGTATTTT. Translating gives CATSGGTGGAADTQYF.

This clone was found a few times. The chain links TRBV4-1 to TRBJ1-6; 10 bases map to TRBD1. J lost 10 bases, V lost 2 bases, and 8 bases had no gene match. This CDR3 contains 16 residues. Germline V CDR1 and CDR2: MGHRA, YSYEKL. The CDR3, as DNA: TGCGCCAGCAGCCAATTGACAGGGGGCGCAGGGTCACCCCTCCACTTT. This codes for CASSQLTGGAGSPLHF.

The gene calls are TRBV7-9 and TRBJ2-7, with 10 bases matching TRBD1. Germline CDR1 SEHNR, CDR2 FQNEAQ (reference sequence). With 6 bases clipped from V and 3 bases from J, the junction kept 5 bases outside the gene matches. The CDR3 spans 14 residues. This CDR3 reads CASSSGTGDYEQYF. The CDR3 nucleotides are TGTGCCAGCAGTTCCGGGACAGGGGACTACGAGCAGTACTTC. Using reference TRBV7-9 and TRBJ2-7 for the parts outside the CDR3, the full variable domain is DTGVSQNPRHKITKRGQNVTFRCDPISEHNRLYWYRQTLGQGPEFLTYFQNEAQLEKSRLLSDRFSAERPKGSFSTLEIQRTEQGDSAMYLCASSSGTGDYEQYFGPGTRLTVT.

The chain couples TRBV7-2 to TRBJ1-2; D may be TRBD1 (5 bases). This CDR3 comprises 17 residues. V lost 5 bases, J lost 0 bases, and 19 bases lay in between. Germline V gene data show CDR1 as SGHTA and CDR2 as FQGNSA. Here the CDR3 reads CASSQGGTGAANYGYTF. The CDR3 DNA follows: TGTGCCAGCAGCCAGGGCGGGACCGGAGCAGCTAACTATGGCTACACCTTC.

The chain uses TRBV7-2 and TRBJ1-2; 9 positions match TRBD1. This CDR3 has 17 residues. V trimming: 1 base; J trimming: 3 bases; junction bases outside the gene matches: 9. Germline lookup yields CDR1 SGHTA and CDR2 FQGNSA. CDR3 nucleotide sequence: TGTGCCAGCAGCTTAGGTCGGGCGGGACAGGGATACTATGGCTACACCTTC. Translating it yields CASSLGRAGQGYYGYTF.

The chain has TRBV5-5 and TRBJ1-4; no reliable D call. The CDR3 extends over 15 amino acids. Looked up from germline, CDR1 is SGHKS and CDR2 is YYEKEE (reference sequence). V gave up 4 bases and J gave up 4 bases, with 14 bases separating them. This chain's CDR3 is CASSVTGPFNEKLFF. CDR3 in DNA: TGTGCCAGCAGCGTAACGGGTCCCTTTAATGAAAAACTGTTTTTT.

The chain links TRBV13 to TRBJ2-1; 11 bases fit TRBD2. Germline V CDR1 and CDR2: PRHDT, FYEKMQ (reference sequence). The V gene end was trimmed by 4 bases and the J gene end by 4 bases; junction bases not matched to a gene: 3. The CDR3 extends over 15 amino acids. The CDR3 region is CASSSGTSGYNEQFF. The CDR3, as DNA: TGTGCCAGCAGCTCGGGGACTAGCGGATACAATGAGCAGTTCTTC.

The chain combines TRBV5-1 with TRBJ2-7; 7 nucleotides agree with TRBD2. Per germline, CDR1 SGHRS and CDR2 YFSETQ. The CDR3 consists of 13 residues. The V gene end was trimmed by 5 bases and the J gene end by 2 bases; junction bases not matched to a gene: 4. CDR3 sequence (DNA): TGCGCCAGCAGGCCTAGCGGTCCCTACGAGCAGTACTTC. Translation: CASRPSGPYEQYF. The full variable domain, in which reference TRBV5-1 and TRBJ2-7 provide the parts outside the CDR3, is KAGVTQTPRYLIKTRGQQVTLSCSPISGHRSVSWYQQTPGQGLQFLFEYFSETQRNKGNFPGRFSGRQFSNSRSEMNVSTLELGDSALYLCASRPSGPYEQYFGPGTRLTVT.

CDR3 region: CASSLVGHRDYGYTF. The DNA of the CDR3 is TGTGCCAGCAGCTTAGTCGGCCACAGGGACTATGGCTACACCTTC. The chain employs TRBV7-9 and TRBJ1-2, with a possible D match to TRBD1 (6 bases). The CDR3 covers 15 residues. The germline V gene encodes CDR1 SEHNR and CDR2 FQNEAQ (reference sequence). Trimming left V 1 base short and J 3 bases short, with 12 bases between.

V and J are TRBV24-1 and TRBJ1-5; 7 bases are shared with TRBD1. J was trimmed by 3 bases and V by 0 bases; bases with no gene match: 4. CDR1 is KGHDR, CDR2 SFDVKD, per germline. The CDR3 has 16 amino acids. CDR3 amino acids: CATSDLGGQLNQPQHF. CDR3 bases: TGTGCCACCAGTGATTTGGGGGGACAGCTCAATCAGCCCCAGCATTTT.

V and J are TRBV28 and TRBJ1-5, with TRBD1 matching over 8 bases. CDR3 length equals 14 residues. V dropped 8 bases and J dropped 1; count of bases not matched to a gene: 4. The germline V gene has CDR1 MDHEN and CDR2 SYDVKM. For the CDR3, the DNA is TGTGCCAGCCTCCGACAGGGGAGCAATCAGCCCCAGCATTTT. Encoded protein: CASLRQGSNQPQHF.

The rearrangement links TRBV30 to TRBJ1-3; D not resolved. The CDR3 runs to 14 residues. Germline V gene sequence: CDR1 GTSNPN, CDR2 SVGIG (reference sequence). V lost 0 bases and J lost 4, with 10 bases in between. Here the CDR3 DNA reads TGTGCCTGGAGTGTTTTAGTGGAGGGAAACACCATATATTTT. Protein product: CAWSVLVEGNTIYF.

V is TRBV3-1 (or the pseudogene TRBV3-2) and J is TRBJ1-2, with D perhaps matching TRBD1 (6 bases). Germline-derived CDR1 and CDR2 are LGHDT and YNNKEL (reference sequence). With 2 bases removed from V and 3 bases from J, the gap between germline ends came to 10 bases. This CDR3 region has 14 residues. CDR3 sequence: CASSQLTGDYGYTF. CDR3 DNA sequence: TGTGCCAGCAGCCAACTGACAGGAGACTATGGCTACACCTTC.

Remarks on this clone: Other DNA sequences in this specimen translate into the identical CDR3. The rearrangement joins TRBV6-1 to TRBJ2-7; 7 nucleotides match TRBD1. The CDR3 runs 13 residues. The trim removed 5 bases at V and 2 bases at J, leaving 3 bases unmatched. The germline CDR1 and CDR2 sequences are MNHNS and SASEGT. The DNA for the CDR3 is TGTGCCAGCAGTAGGGGACAGCCCTACGAGCAGTACTTC. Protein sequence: CASSRGQPYEQYF.

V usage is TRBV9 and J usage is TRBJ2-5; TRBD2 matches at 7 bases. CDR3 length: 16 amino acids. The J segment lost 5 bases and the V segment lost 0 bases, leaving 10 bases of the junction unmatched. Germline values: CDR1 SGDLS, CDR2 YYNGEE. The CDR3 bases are TGTGCCAGCAGCGTAGCCTCGGGGGGTGGATGGGAGACCCAGTACTTC. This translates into CASSVASGGGWETQYF.